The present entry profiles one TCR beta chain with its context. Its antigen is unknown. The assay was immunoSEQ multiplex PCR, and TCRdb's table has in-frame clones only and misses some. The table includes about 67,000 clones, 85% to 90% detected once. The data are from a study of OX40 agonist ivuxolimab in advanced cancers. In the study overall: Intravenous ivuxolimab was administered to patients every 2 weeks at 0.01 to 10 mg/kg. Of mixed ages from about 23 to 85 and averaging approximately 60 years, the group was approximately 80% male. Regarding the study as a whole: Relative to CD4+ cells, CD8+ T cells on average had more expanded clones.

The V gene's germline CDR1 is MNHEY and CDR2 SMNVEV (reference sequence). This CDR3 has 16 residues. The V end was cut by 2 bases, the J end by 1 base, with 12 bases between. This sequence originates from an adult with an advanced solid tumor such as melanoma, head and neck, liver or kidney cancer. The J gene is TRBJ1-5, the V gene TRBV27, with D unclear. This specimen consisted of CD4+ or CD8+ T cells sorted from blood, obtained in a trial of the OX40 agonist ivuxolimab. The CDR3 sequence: CASSLTSSWSNQPQHF. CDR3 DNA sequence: TGTGCCAGCAGTTTAACGAGCAGCTGGAGCAATCAGCCCCAGCATTTT.